These 26 T cell receptor beta chains originate from one sample sequenced in a study of T-cell reconstitution after alpha-beta-depleted transplantation in children (dated by TCRdb to the mid-2010s). To prepare the library, PCR was applied. Instrument used: Illumina HiSeq 2500. Molecular barcoding was employed in the preparation of TCR libraries, with unique molecular identifiers being used to normalize TCRbeta repertoire quantification. The public reads were reprocessed in TCRdb via fastp at Q25 and MiXCR, keeping in-frame beta chains. Every distinct CDR3 protein forms one entry, paired with its most common genes and DNA. Counted in this sample were 450,000 to 500,000 distinct CDR3 sequences; around 12% of them appeared once. Together, the top ten hold approximately 5.4% of the sample. The starting material was PBMCs from the stem cell graft donor, obtained from the stem cell graft. The receptor set was obtained from a human donor who donated a stem cell graft to a child with combined immunodeficiency.

This clonotype has a handful of counts. The chain has TRBV27 and TRBJ2-5; TRBD2 might be the D (6 bases). CDR1 is MNHEY, CDR2 SMNVEV, per germline (reference sequence). The CDR3 runs to 15 residues. The V gene lost 4 bases and the J gene lost 2 bases, with 14 bases spanning the gap. The DNA of the CDR3 is TGTGCCAGCAGTTCCAACGCGGGATCGCAAGAGACCCAGTACTTC. Residues: CASSSNAGSQETQYF.

This clonotype was seen a handful of times. The gene calls are TRBV11-3 and TRBJ1-1; D ambiguous. The CDR3 length is 16 residues. The V and J ends lost 0 bases and 11 bases respectively, with 22 bases between them. Germline V gives CDR1 SGHNT, CDR2 YENEEA. The CDR3 region is CASSLDPPLSMSLAFF. CDR3 DNA sequence: TGTGCCAGCAGCTTAGATCCCCCCTTATCCATGTCATTGGCTTTCTTT.

The chain carries TRBV12-3 or TRBV12-4 and TRBJ1-1, with D maybe TRBD1 (5 bases). V lost 3 bases and J lost 5, with 13 bases in between. The CDR3 totals 14 residues. CDR3 nucleotide sequence: TGTGCCAGCAGTTTCTCGGGGCAGTGGACTGAAGCTTTCTTT. Its translation is CASSFSGQWTEAFF.

This clonotype occurred a few times. The genes are TRBV7-2 and TRBJ2-7; the D is unclear. The CDR3 loop spans 15 amino acids. The germline V and J ends were trimmed by 5 bases and 2 bases, with 16 bases remaining between them. Germline V gene sequence: CDR1 SGHTA, CDR2 FQGNSA. CDR3 protein: CASSEIVGYAYEQYF. As DNA, the CDR3 is TGTGCCAGCAGCGAAATCGTCGGGTACGCCTACGAGCAGTACTTC.

This clonotype was seen only a few times. The chain links TRBV7-2 to TRBJ1-6; D not resolved. CDR3 length: 15 residues. V lost 5 bases, J lost 8 bases, and 16 bases lay in between. Germline CDR1 SGHTA, CDR2 FQGNSA. The CDR3 DNA follows: TGTGCCAGCAGCCCTTGGATAGGCTCGGATTCACCCCTCCACTTT. Protein product: CASSPWIGSDSPLHF.

This clonotype was observed many times. The chain recombines TRBV6-5 with TRBJ2-1, with D perhaps TRBD2 (6 bases). The CDR3 is made up of 14 amino acids. Looked up from germline, CDR1 is MNHEY and CDR2 is SVGAGI. V was trimmed by 6 bases and J by 2 bases, leaving 11 bases between them. Here the CDR3 DNA reads TGTGCCAGCAGAGCGGGTGGGACCTACAATGAGCAGTTCTTC. Its translation is CASRAGGTYNEQFF.

This chain connects TRBV5-1 to TRBJ2-7, with D tentatively TRBD2 (5 bases). V lost 2 bases and J lost 4, with 16 bases in between. The CDR3 runs 15 residues. Germline CDR1 and CDR2: SGHRS and YFSETQ. This CDR3 is CASSFDRGIEYEQYF. The CDR3 bases are TGCGCCAGCAGCTTCGATCGAGGGATTGAATACGAGCAGTACTTC.

A few counts support this clonotype. The chain uses TRBV9 and TRBJ2-3; 16 bases agree with TRBD2. The CDR3 length is 19 residues. Germline V lookup: CDR1 SGDLS, CDR2 YYNGEE. V shed 4 bases and J 0 bases; nucleotides not matched to a gene: 8. The CDR3 DNA follows: TGTGCCAGCAGCACCGGGACTAGCGGGGGGGCCTTTAGCACAGATACGCAGTATTTT. It specifies CASSTGTSGGAFSTDTQYF.

The V gene is TRBV25-1, the J gene TRBJ2-5; no definite D call. CDR1 and CDR2 (germline): MGHDK, SYGVNS. The V gene lost 2 bases and the J gene lost 4 bases, with 11 bases spanning the gap. The length of the CDR3 is 14 residues. CDR3 loop: CASSELWVPETQYF. Here the CDR3 DNA reads TGTGCCAGCAGTGAACTTTGGGTTCCAGAGACCCAGTACTTC.

This chain connects TRBV10-3 to TRBJ2-3; possible D gene TRBD2, 6 bases. The CDR3 is 16 residues long. Germline lookup yields CDR1 ENHRY and CDR2 SYGVKD. The germline V and J ends were trimmed by 7 bases and 1 base, with 18 bases remaining between them. DNA of the CDR3: TGTGCCATCAAAAAAGCTGGCTTAGCGGGCACAGATACGCAGTATTTT. Its translation is CAIKKAGLAGTDTQYF.

This clonotype appeared many times. The chain recombines TRBV6-5 with TRBJ2-1; TRBD1 matches at 7 bases. The CDR3 covers 16 residues. Germline V lookup: CDR1 MNHEY, CDR2 SVGAGI. V trimming: 0 bases; J trimming: 0 bases; junction bases outside the gene matches: 2. This CDR3 is CASSYSRTGSYNEQFF. Written as DNA, the CDR3 is TGTGCCAGCAGTTACTCACGGACAGGCTCCTACAATGAGCAGTTCTTC.

This clonotype was found a few times. This chain joins TRBV5-1 and TRBJ2-2; TRBD1 might be the D (6 bases). CDR1 SGHRS and CDR2 YFSETQ come from the germline V gene. Trimming stripped 5 bases from V and 0 bases from J, with 14 bases between. The CDR3 is 16 residues long. Here the CDR3 reads CASRDTGNANTGELFF. The CDR3 DNA follows: TGCGCCAGCAGGGATACAGGGAACGCGAACACCGGGGAGCTGTTTTTT.

This clonotype was recorded at least ten times. V gene TRBV11-1 combines with J gene TRBJ2-1; 7 bases are shared with TRBD2. From germline, CDR1 is SGHAT and CDR2 FQDESV (reference sequence). The CDR3 runs 16 residues. V was clipped by 4 bases and J by 10 bases; unmatched bases: 16. Written as DNA, the CDR3 is TGTGCCAGCAGCTATTCTTCGGGGGAGGGCCGACAGGAGCAGTTCTTC. As protein: CASSYSSGEGRQEQFF.

The chain combines TRBV12-3 or TRBV12-4 with TRBJ1-4; perhaps TRBD1 as D (5 bases). The CDR3 extends over 13 amino acids. V was cut by 6 bases and J by 3 bases, with 8 bases left in between. The CDR3 loop is CASSRDSNEKLFF. CDR3 bases: TGTGCCAGCAGCCGGGACTCTAATGAAAAACTGTTTTTT.

This clonotype was seen at least ten times. The chain combines TRBV12-3 or TRBV12-4 with TRBJ2-7, with a weak D call TRBD1 (7 bases). V was clipped by 4 bases and J by 2 bases, with 15 bases between them. CDR3 length: 15 residues. CDR3 amino acids: CASSWRGGTAYEQYF. The CDR3 region has the DNA TGTGCCAGCAGTTGGAGGGGCGGGACAGCCTACGAGCAGTACTTC.

This clonotype was detected a few times. The V and J genes are TRBV15 and TRBJ2-5; D ambiguous. CDR1 and CDR2 from the germline V gene are LNHNV and YYDKDF (reference sequence). This CDR3 is 11 amino acids long. V dropped 6 bases and J dropped 2 bases, with 4 bases sitting between them. The CDR3: CATRSQETQYF. In DNA, the CDR3 is TGTGCCACCAGATCACAAGAGACCCAGTACTTC.

Ten or more counts support this clonotype. The rearrangement joins TRBV6-1 to TRBJ2-7, with TRBD2 matching over 14 bases. The CDR3 extends over 15 amino acids. Unmatched junction bases numbered 7, after V lost 9 bases and J lost 3 bases. Looked up from germline, CDR1 is MNHNS and CDR2 is SASEGT. The CDR3 region has the DNA TGTGCCAGTGGACTAGCGGGGGGCCCTAACTACGAGCAGTACTTC. It specifies CASGLAGGPNYEQYF.

This clonotype was counted only a few times. V is TRBV20-1 and J is TRBJ1-2; no definite D call. Looked up from germline, CDR1 is DFQATT and CDR2 is SNEGSKA (reference sequence). Between the trimmed V and J ends, which lost 3 bases and 0 bases, there was a span of 8 bases. This CDR3 comprises 13 residues. The CDR3 nucleotides read TGCAGTGCTAGGCGGACGGCTAACTATGGCTACACCTTC. Translation: CSARRTANYGYTF.

The chain has TRBV28 and TRBJ1-5; possibly TRBD1 for D (6 bases). Deletions cut 7 bases from V and 2 bases from J, with 18 bases between. Germline lookup yields CDR1 MDHEN and CDR2 SYDVKM. This CDR3 has 16 residues. CDR3 in DNA: TGTGCCAGCAATTCAGGGGTAGGTCCCCGCAATCAGCCCCAGCATTTT. The encoded protein is CASNSGVGPRNQPQHF.

The chain uses TRBV25-1 and TRBJ2-7; a possible D gene is TRBD1 (7 bases). Trimming shortened V by 6 bases and J by 2 bases, and 26 bases separated the two germline ends. This CDR3 region has 18 residues. CDR1 and CDR2 from the germline V gene are MGHDK and SYGVNS. In nucleotides, the CDR3 is TGTGCCAGCAGAGGAATAGGCGGGGACAGCCGAAGAACCTACGAGCAGTACTTC. This sequence encodes CASRGIGGDSRRTYEQYF.

The genes are TRBV20-1 and TRBJ1-2; D not certain. Deletions cut 5 bases from V and 1 base from J, with 8 bases between. This CDR3 region has 12 residues. Germline V CDR1 and CDR2: DFQATT, SNEGSKA (reference sequence). CDR3 coding DNA: TGCAGTGCTGGACCCCATAACTATGGCTACACCTTC. This gives the protein CSAGPHNYGYTF.

This clonotype was seen ten or more times. This rearrangement joins TRBV2 to TRBJ2-1; D uncertain. The CDR3 sequence is 12 residues long. Germline CDR1 is SNHLY and CDR2 is FYNNEI. The V end lost 2 bases, the J end lost 8 bases, and 7 bases lay between the germline ends. This CDR3 reads CASSESGDEQFF. The CDR3 region has the DNA TGTGCCAGCAGTGAATCTGGGGATGAGCAGTTCTTC. The variable domain in full, with the rest retrieved from reference TRBV2 and TRBJ2-1, is EPEVTQTPSHQVTQMGQEVILRCVPISNHLYFYWYRQILGQKVEFLVSFYNNEISEKSEIFDDQFSVERPDGSNFTLKIRSTKLEDSAMYFCASSESGDEQFFGPGTRLTVL.

This clonotype was seen repeatedly, ten times or more. This sequence joins TRBV5-1 and TRBJ1-1, with a tentative D call TRBD1 (5 bases). This CDR3 has 16 residues. Per germline, CDR1 SGHRS and CDR2 YFSETQ. Deletions cut 1 base from V and 0 bases from J, with 13 bases between. The DNA for the CDR3 is TGCGCCAGCAGCTTGAGGGGCCCCTCTATGAACACTGAAGCTTTCTTT. This codes for CASSLRGPSMNTEAFF. Complete variable domain (other parts from reference TRBV5-1 and TRBJ1-1): KAGVTQTPRYLIKTRGQQVTLSCSPISGHRSVSWYQQTPGQGLQFLFEYFSETQRNKGNFPGRFSGRQFSNSRSEMNVSTLELGDSALYLCASSLRGPSMNTEAFFGQGTRLTVV.

In this sample, this clonotype turned up once. A much larger clone differs from this one at a single base, so this may be a read error. This is likely a read error, given that the CDR3 carries no conserved phenylalanine or tryptophan at its end. The chain joins TRBV7-9 to TRBJ2-1, with a possible D match to TRBD2 (6 bases). This CDR3 contains 15 residues. Germline V CDR1 and CDR2: SEHNR, FQNEAQ (reference sequence). V was trimmed by 2 bases and J by 3 bases, leaving 11 bases between them. The CDR3 region has the DNA TGTGCCAGCAGCTTATGGGGAGGAAACTACAATGAGCAGTTCCTC. Translation gives CASSLWGGNYNEQFL.

The rearrangement uses TRBV6-1 and TRBJ1-2; 7 bases line up with TRBD1. The CDR3 runs to 14 residues. Germline V gives CDR1 MNHNS, CDR2 SASEGT. Germline trimming cut 8 bases from V and 0 bases from J; bases unmatched to any gene: 6. Written as DNA, the CDR3 is TGTGCCAGCGAGGGGGACAGCACTAACTATGGCTACACCTTC. Translation gives CASEGDSTNYGYTF.

This clonotype was observed many times. CDR3 nucleotide sequence: TGTGCCAGCAGCCAAGAACAGGGGAGAAGCAATCAGCCCCAGCATTTT. Protein product: CASSQEQGRSNQPQHF. The chain employs TRBV4-2 and TRBJ1-5; 7 nucleotides agree with TRBD1. From germline, CDR1 is LGHNA and CDR2 YNFKEQ. The CDR3 sequence is 16 residues long. Trimming cost V 0 bases and J 1 base; bases outside gene matches: 3.